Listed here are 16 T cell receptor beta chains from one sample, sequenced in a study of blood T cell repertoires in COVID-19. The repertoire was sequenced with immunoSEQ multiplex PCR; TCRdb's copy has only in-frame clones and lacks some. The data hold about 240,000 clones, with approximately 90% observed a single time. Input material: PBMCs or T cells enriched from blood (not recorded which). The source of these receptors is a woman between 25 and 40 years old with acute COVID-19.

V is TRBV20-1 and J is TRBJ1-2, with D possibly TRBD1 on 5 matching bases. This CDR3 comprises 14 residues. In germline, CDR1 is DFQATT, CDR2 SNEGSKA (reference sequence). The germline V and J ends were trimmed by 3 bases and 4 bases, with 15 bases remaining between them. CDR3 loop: CSASRQGGIYGYTF. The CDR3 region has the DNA TGCAGTGCTAGTAGGCAGGGTGGGATCTATGGCTACACCTTC.

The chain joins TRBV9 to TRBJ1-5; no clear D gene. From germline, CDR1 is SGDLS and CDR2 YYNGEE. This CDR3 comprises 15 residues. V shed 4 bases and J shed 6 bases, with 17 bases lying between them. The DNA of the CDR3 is TGTGCCAGCAGCCCAGAGGGAAGGTCAATTCAGCCCCAGCATTTT. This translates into CASSPEGRSIQPQHF.

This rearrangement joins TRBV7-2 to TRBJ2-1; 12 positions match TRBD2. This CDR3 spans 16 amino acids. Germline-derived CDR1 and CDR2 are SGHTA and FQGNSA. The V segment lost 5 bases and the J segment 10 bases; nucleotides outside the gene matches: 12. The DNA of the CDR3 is TGTGCCAGCAGCCCAGAGGCTAGCGGGGGGGCCCGGGAGCAGTTCTTC. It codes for CASSPEASGGAREQFF. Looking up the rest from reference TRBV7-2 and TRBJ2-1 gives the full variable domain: GAGVSQSPSNKVTEKGKDVELRCDPISGHTALYWYRQSLGQGLEFLIYFQGNSAPDKSGLPSDRFSAERTGGSVSTLTIQRTQQEDSAVYLCASSPEASGGAREQFFGPGTRLTVL.

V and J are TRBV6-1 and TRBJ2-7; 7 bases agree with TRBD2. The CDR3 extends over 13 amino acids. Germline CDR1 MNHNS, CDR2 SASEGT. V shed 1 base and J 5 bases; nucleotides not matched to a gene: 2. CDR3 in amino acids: CASSEVGGNEQYF. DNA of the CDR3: TGTGCCAGCAGTGAAGTGGGGGGGAACGAGCAGTACTTC.

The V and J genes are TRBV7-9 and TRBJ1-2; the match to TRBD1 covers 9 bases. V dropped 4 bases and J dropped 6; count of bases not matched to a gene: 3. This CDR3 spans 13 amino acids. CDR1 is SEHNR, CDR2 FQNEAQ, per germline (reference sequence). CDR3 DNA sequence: TGTGCCAGCAGCTATAGACAGGGGGATGGCTACACCTTC. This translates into CASSYRQGDGYTF.

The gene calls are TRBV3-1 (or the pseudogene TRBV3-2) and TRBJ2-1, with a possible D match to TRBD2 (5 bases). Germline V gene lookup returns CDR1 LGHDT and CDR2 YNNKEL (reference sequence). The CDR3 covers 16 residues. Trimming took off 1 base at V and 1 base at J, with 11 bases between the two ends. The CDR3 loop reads CASSQGRTHSYNEQFF. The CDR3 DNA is TGTGCCAGCAGCCAAGGGAGGACGCATTCCTACAATGAGCAGTTCTTC.

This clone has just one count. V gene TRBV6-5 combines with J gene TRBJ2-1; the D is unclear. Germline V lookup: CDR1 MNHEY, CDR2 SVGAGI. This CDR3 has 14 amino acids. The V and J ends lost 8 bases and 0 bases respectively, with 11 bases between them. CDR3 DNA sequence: TGTGCCAGCCAAACTGAACCCTCCTACAATGAGCAGTTCTTC. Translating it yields CASQTEPSYNEQFF.

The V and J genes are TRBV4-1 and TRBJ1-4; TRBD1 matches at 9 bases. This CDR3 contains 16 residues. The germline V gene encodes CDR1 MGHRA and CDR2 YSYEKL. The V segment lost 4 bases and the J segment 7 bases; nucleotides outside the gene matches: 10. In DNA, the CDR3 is TGCGCCAGCAGCCGTCCAAGCGGACAGGGGAGTGAAAAACTGTTTTTT. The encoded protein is CASSRPSGQGSEKLFF.

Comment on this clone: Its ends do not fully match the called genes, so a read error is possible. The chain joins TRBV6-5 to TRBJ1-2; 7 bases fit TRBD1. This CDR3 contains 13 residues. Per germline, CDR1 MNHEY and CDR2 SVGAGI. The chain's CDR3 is CASRFDRDNGYTF. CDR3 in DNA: TGTGCCAGCAGATTCGACAGGGACAATGGCTATACCTTC.

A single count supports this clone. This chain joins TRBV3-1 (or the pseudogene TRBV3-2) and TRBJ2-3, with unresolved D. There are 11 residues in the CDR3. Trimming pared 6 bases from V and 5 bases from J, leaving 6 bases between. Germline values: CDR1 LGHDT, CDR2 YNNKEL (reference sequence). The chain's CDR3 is CASRLIDTQYF. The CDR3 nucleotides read TGTGCCAGCAGACTGATAGATACGCAGTATTTT.

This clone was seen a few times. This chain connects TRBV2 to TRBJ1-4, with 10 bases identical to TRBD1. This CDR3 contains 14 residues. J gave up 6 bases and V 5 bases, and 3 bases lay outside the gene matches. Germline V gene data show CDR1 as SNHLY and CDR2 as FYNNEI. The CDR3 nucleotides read TGTGCCAGCAGTCCCGGGACAGGGGATGAAAAACTGTTTTTT. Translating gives CASSPGTGDEKLFF.

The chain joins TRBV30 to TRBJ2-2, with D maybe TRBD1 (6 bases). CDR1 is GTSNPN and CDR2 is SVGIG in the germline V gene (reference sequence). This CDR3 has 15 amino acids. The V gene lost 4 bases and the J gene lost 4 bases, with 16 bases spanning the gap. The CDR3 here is CAWNPGHRPTGELFF. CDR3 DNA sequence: TGTGCCTGGAATCCGGGACACCGGCCCACCGGGGAGCTGTTTTTT.

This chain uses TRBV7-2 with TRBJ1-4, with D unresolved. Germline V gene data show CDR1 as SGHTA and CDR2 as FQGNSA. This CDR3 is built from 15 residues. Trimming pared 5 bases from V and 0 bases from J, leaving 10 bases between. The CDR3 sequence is CASSLDGTTNEKLFF. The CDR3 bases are TGTGCCAGCAGCCTTGACGGGACAACTAATGAAAAACTGTTTTTT.

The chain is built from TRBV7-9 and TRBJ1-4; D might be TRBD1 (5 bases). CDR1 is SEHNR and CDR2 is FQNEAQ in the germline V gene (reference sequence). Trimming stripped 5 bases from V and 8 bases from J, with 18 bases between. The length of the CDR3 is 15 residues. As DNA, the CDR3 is TGTGCCAGCAGCCCGGGGGGTTCTAACGGCGAAAAACTGTTTTTT. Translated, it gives CASSPGGSNGEKLFF.

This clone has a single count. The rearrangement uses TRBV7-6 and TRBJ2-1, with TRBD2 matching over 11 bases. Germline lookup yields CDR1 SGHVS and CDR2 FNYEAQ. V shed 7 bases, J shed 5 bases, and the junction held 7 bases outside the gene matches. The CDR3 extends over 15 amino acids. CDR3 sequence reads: CASTRLAGLNNEQFF. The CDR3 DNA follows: TGTGCCAGCACCAGACTAGCGGGGCTCAACAATGAGCAGTTCTTC.

The CDR3 protein is CASSPRTGAYNEQFF. The CDR3 DNA is TGCGCCAGCAGCCCTCGGACAGGGGCCTACAATGAGCAGTTCTTC. This chain joins TRBV4-3 and TRBJ2-1; TRBD1 matches 9 bases. The CDR3 spans 15 residues. Germline loops: CDR1 LGHNA, CDR2 YSLEER. V dropped 4 bases and J dropped 2; count of bases not matched to a gene: 3.